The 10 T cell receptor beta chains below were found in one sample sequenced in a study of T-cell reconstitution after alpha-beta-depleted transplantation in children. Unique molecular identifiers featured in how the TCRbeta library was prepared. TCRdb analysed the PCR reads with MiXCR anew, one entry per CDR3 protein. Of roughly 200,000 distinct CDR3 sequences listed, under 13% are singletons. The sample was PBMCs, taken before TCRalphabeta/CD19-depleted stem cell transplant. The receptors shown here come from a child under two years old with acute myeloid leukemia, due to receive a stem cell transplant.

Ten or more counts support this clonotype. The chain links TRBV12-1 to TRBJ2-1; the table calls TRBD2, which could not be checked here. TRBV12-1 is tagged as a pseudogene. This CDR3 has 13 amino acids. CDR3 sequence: CASSAGLDNEQFF. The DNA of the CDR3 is TGTGCCAGCAGCGCGGGACTTGACAATGAGCAGTTCTTC.

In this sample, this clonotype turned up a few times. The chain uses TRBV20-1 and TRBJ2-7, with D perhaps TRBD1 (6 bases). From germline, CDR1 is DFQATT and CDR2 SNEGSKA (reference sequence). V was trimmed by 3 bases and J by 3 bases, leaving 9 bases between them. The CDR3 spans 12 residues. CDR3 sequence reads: CSASTGNYEQYF. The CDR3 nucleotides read TGCAGTGCTAGTACAGGGAACTACGAGCAGTACTTC.

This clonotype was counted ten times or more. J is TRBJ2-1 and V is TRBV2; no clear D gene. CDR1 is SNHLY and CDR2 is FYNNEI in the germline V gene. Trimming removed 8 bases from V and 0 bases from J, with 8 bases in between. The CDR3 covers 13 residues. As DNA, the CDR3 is TGTGCCAGCGGGCTAGGCTCCTACAATGAGCAGTTCTTC. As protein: CASGLGSYNEQFF.

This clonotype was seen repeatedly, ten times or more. CDR3 nucleotides: TGCAGTGCTAGATTAACGGACGAAGGAAACACCATATATTTT. This gives the protein CSARLTDEGNTIYF. The gene calls are TRBV20-1 and TRBJ1-3; the D is unclear. Per the germline V gene, CDR1 is DFQATT and CDR2 is SNEGSKA (reference sequence). Trimming removed 2 bases at V and 4 bases at J, with 12 bases between. The length of the CDR3 is 14 residues.

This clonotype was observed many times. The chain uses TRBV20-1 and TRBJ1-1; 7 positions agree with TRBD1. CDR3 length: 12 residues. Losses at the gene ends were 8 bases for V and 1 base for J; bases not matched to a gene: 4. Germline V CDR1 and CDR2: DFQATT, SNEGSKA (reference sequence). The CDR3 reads CSLGGQNTEAFF. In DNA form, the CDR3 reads TGCAGTTTAGGGGGCCAGAACACTGAAGCTTTCTTT.

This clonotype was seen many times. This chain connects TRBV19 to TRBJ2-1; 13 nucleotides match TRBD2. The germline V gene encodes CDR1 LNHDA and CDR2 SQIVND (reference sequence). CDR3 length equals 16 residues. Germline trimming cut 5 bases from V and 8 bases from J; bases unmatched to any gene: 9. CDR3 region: CASSGGLAGSVYEQFF. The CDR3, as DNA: TGTGCCAGTAGTGGGGGACTAGCGGGAAGTGTATATGAGCAGTTCTTC.

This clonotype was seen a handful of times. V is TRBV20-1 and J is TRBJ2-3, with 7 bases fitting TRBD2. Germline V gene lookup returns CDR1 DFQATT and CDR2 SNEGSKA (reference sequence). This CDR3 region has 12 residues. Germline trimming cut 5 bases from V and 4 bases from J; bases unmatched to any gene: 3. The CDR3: CSADSGADTQYF. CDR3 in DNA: TGCAGTGCTGACAGCGGGGCAGATACGCAGTATTTT.

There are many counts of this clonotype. The CDR3, as DNA: TGCGCCAGCAGCCCCTTAAAAACAGGGAGTACCGGGGAGCTGTTTTTT. This gives the protein CASSPLKTGSTGELFF. This sequence joins TRBV5-1 and TRBJ2-2; D is possibly TRBD1 (6 bases). Germline CDR1 is SGHRS and CDR2 is YFSETQ. The CDR3 runs 16 residues. V was cut by 4 bases and J by 5 bases, with 18 bases left in between.

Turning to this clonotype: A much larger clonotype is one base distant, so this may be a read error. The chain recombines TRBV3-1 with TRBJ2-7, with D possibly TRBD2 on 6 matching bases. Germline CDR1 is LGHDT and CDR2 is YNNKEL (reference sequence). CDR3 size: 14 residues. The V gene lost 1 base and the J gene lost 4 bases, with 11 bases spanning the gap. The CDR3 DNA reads TGTGCCAGCAGCCAAGGTACTAGCCGATACGAGCAGTACTTC. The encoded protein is CASSQGTSRYEQYF.

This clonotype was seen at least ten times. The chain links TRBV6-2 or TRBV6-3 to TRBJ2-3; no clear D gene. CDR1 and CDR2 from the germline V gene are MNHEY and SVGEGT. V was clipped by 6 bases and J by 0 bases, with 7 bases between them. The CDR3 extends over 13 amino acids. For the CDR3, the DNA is TGTGCCAGCAGGAGCCCTAGCACAGATACGCAGTATTTT. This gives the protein CASRSPSTDTQYF.